The clone carrying this T cell receptor beta chain was picked up a small number of times. The antigen is unknown. This sample is part of a study of T cells in Graves' hyperthyroidism and ophthalmopathy. Study results and caveats: Ophthalmopathy prediction by the model preceded onset by a median approximately 6.1 months.

CDR1 is SGHVS, CDR2 FNYEAQ, per germline. The CDR3 runs 15 residues. V was pared by 5 bases and J by 1 base, with 6 bases of the junction left unmatched. TCR beta CDR3 regions were amplified from RNA transcripts. HTBI primers were the set used in a first-round RT-PCR of the TCR CDR3. TCRdb redid the calling of the multiplex PCR reads with MiXCR, one entry per CDR3 protein. The sample has about 400,000 distinct CDR3 sequences, about 14% seen once. Out of approximately 10 ml of fresh peripheral blood came the PBMCs. Sequencing was done on a sample of blood. The receptor comes from a man between 18 and 35 years old with Graves' ophthalmopathy. The chain employs TRBV7-6 and TRBJ1-1; 8 bases are a match to TRBD1. The CDR3: CASSTRTGTNTEAFF. The CDR3 DNA reads as TGTGCCAGCAGCACACGGACAGGGACGAACACTGAAGCTTTCTTT.